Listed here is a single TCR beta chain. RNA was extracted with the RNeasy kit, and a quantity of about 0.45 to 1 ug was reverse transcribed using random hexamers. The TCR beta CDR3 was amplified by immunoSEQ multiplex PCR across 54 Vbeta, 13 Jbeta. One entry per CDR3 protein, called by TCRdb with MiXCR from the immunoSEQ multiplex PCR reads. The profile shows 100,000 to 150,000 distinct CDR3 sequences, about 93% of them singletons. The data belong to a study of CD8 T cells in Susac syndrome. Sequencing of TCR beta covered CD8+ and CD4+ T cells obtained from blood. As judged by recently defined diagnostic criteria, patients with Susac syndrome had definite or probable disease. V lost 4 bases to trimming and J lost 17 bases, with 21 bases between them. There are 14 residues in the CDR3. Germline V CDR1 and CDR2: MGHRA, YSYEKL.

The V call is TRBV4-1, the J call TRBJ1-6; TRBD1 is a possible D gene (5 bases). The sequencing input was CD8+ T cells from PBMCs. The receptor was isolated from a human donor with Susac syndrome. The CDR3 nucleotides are TGCGCCAGCAGCCCCGACAGTAACCCCGACCTGATCCACTTT. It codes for CASSPDSNPDLIHF.